This is a list of T cell receptor beta chains from one sample in a study of long-term antiretroviral therapy in people with HIV. Here immunoSEQ multiplex PCR was the method, and the copy in TCRdb shows in-frame clones only, minus some. The sample has about 43,000 clones, around nine tenths seen once. Source: unsorted PBMCs, taken 0.1 years before starting antiretroviral therapy. The source of these receptors is a woman in her forties or fifties with HIV. Each CDR3 is given with its conserved first and last residue. D genes are given only for firm matches. Where a row states a size, it is once, few, many or the class of an expanded clone; other rows omit it.

abundance: -; v_gene: TRBV6-5; d_gene: TRBD1; j_gene: TRBJ2-5; CDR3nt: TGTGCCAGCAGGTGGGACAGTTCAAAAGAGACCCAGTACTTC; CDR3aa: CASRWDSSKETQYF
abundance: -; v_gene: TRBV7-2; d_gene: -; j_gene: TRBJ2-7; CDR3nt: TGTGCCAGCAGCTTCGGGGTCTGGGGCTACGAGCAGTACTTC; CDR3aa: CASSFGVWGYEQYF
abundance: -; v_gene: TRBV13; d_gene: -; j_gene: TRBJ1-2; CDR3nt: TGTGCCAGCAGCGCTAACGGACAGTCCTATGGCTACACCTTC; CDR3aa: CASSANGQSYGYTF
abundance: few; v_gene: TRBV29-1; d_gene: TRBD1; j_gene: TRBJ2-1; CDR3nt: TGCAGCGTTGGGGGACAGGGGGGTGAGCAGTTCTTC; CDR3aa: CSVGGQGGEQFF
abundance: few; v_gene: TRBV29-1; d_gene: -; j_gene: TRBJ2-7; CDR3nt: TGCAGCGTTGGGGACGACTACGAGCAGTACTTC; CDR3aa: CSVGDDYEQYF
abundance: -; v_gene: TRBV2; d_gene: -; j_gene: TRBJ2-6; CDR3nt: TGTGCCAGCAGAAACCAGGGTTTTGAGTTCTCTGGGGCCAACGTCCTGACTTTC; CDR3aa: CASRNQGFEFSGANVLTF
abundance: -; v_gene: TRBV5-4; d_gene: -; j_gene: TRBJ1-2; CDR3nt: TGTGCCAGCAGGATACAGGGTACGGCCTATGGCTACACCTTC; CDR3aa: CASRIQGTAYGYTF
abundance: -; v_gene: TRBV7-9; d_gene: -; j_gene: TRBJ1-1; CDR3nt: TGTGCCAGCAGTTTTCTTGGAGCTTTCTTT; CDR3aa: CASSFLGAFF
abundance: -; v_gene: TRBV6-5; d_gene: TRBD1; j_gene: TRBJ1-3; CDR3nt: TGTGCCAGCAGTACCAGAAGGACAGGGGGCAACACCATATATTTT; CDR3aa: CASSTRRTGGNTIYF
abundance: -; v_gene: TRBV7-2; d_gene: -; j_gene: TRBJ1-4; CDR3nt: TGTGCCAGCAGCCGGGGCCAGCCACCTGAAAAACTGTTTTTT; CDR3aa: CASSRGQPPEKLFF
abundance: -; v_gene: TRBV7-3; d_gene: -; j_gene: TRBJ2-3; CDR3nt: TGTGCCAGCAGCTTAGTGGGGGGATGGAGCACAGATACGCAGTATTTT; CDR3aa: CASSLVGGWSTDTQYF
abundance: -; v_gene: TRBV9; d_gene: -; j_gene: TRBJ2-1; CDR3nt: TGTGCCAGCAGCCCCTCGAATCGACCCGACAATGAGCAGTTCTTC; CDR3aa: CASSPSNRPDNEQFF
abundance: -; v_gene: TRBV9; d_gene: -; j_gene: TRBJ1-2; CDR3nt: TGTGCCAGCAGCGTAGCGGGGGTTGGCTACACCTTC; CDR3aa: CASSVAGVGYTF
abundance: -; v_gene: TRBV10-3; d_gene: TRBD1; j_gene: TRBJ2-5; CDR3nt: TGTGCCATTGGGACAGCGCAAGAGACCCAGTACTTC; CDR3aa: CAIGTAQETQYF
abundance: few; v_gene: TRBV6-5; d_gene: -; j_gene: TRBJ2-7; CDR3nt: TGTGCCAGCAGTTACTCGTACAGGGTGGATGAGTACGAGCAGTACTTC; CDR3aa: CASSYSYRVDEYEQYF
abundance: -; v_gene: TRBV5-5; d_gene: -; j_gene: TRBJ2-2; CDR3nt: TGTGCCAGCAACCAAGGGGCTACGTACACCGGGGAGCTGTTTTTT; CDR3aa: CASNQGATYTGELFF
abundance: -; v_gene: TRBV11-2; d_gene: TRBD1; j_gene: TRBJ2-7; CDR3nt: TGTGCCAGCAGCTCCATTACCGGGACAGAGAGCTCCTACGAGCAGTACTTC; CDR3aa: CASSSITGTESSYEQYF
abundance: -; v_gene: TRBV27; d_gene: -; j_gene: TRBJ2-6; CDR3nt: TGTGCCAGCAGTGCAGCCTCTGGGGCCAACGTCCTGACTTTC; CDR3aa: CASSAASGANVLTF
abundance: -; v_gene: TRBV5-4; d_gene: TRBD1; j_gene: TRBJ2-1; CDR3nt: TGTGCCAGCAGCTTGACAGGGGGCGGCATCAATGAGCAGTTCTTC; CDR3aa: CASSLTGGGINEQFF
abundance: -; v_gene: TRBV11-2; d_gene: TRBD1; j_gene: TRBJ1-2; CDR3nt: TGTGCCAGCAGCTTGCAAATGCGACCGGGACAGGGGCGTGGCTACACCTTC; CDR3aa: CASSLQMRPGQGRGYTF
abundance: -; v_gene: TRBV11-2; d_gene: TRBD1; j_gene: TRBJ2-2; CDR3nt: TGTGCCAGCAGCTTGACGGGACAGGGGGCGAGGGGGGAGCTGTTTTTT; CDR3aa: CASSLTGQGARGELFF
abundance: -; v_gene: TRBV6-5; d_gene: -; j_gene: TRBJ2-7; CDR3nt: TGTGCCAGCAGTTCCTCAGTTACCTACGAGCAGTACTTC; CDR3aa: CASSSSVTYEQYF
abundance: -; v_gene: TRBV10-2; d_gene: TRBD2; j_gene: TRBJ2-7; CDR3nt: TGCGCCAGCAGTGTCCGACTAGCGGGGGTAAACTACGAGCAGTACTTC; CDR3aa: CASSVRLAGVNYEQYF
abundance: -; v_gene: TRBV19; d_gene: TRBD1; j_gene: TRBJ1-1; CDR3nt: TGTGCCAGTAGTCGACAGGGGGCTGCGACGAACACTGAAGCTTTCTTT; CDR3aa: CASSRQGAATNTEAFF
abundance: -; v_gene: TRBV7-9; d_gene: -; j_gene: TRBJ2-1; CDR3nt: TGTGCCAGCAGCTCCGGGGGCTCACAGTTCTTC; CDR3aa: CASSSGGSQFF
abundance: -; v_gene: TRBV30; d_gene: -; j_gene: TRBJ1-5; CDR3nt: TGTGCCTGGAATAACAGGGACCATCAGCCCCAGCATTTT; CDR3aa: CAWNNRDHQPQHF
abundance: -; v_gene: TRBV7-6; d_gene: -; j_gene: TRBJ1-1; CDR3nt: TGTGCCAGCAGCTTAGTTGGGGGCGTGAACACTGAAGCTTTCTTT; CDR3aa: CASSLVGGVNTEAFF
abundance: -; v_gene: TRBV7-9; d_gene: TRBD1; j_gene: TRBJ2-7; CDR3nt: TGTGCCAGCAGCTTAGACAGGGGCTCCTACGAGCAGTACTTC; CDR3aa: CASSLDRGSYEQYF
abundance: -; v_gene: TRBV27; d_gene: TRBD2; j_gene: TRBJ2-1; CDR3nt: TGTGCCAGCAGTTTATCGGTCGCGGGGGGGAGGAATGAGCAGTTCTTC; CDR3aa: CASSLSVAGGRNEQFF